Each of the 20 T cell receptor beta chains below was sequenced from the same sample in a study of blood T cell repertoires in COVID-19. Clones were sequenced by immunoSEQ multiplex PCR, and TCRdb holds only the in-frame ones, with some missing. The table lists 40,000 to 60,000 clones, more than 75% of them singletons. Source material: peripheral blood. These receptors were obtained from a human donor in a cohort sampled during active COVID-19.

This sequence joins TRBV18 and TRBJ2-1; D unclear. Per the germline V gene, CDR1 is KGHSH and CDR2 is LQKENI. CDR3 length: 11 amino acids. V was trimmed by 3 bases and J by 10 bases, leaving 7 bases between them. CDR3 protein: CASSPGREQFF. The DNA for the CDR3 is TGTGCCAGCTCACCGGGCAGGGAGCAGTTCTTC.

The rearrangement uses TRBV5-1 and TRBJ2-5, with 12 positions matching TRBD1. J gave up 6 bases and V 3 bases, and 9 bases lay outside the gene matches. The CDR3 spans 16 residues. Germline CDR1 is SGHRS and CDR2 is YFSETQ. The CDR3 region has the DNA TGCGCCAGCAGCTCTTCGTCGGGACAGGGGGCAAAGACCCAGTACTTC. Amino acid sequence: CASSSSSGQGAKTQYF.

In this sample, this clone turned up a few times. V usage is TRBV30 and J usage is TRBJ1-5, with 8 positions matching TRBD1. Germline CDR1 GTSNPN, CDR2 SVGIG (reference sequence). Germline trimming cut 5 bases from V and 4 bases from J; bases unmatched to any gene: 10. The CDR3 is made up of 15 amino acids. The chain's CDR3 is CAWRLQGGANQPQHF. The CDR3 DNA follows: TGTGCCTGGCGTCTACAGGGGGGGGCAAATCAGCCCCAGCATTTT.

This clone was recorded only once. The rearrangement links TRBV28 to TRBJ1-5; D call uncertain. V was clipped by 7 bases and J by 0 bases, with 4 bases between them. The germline CDR1 and CDR2 sequences are MDHEN and SYDVKM. CDR3 length: 12 amino acids. CDR3 nucleotide sequence: TGTGCCAGCACCTTTAGCAATCAGCCCCAGCATTTT. Translation: CASTFSNQPQHF.

The CDR3 coding sequence is TGTGCCAGCGCATCGGGAGGGGGGGGAGGCAATGAGCAGTACGTC. The encoded protein is CASASGGGGGNEQYV. The J gene is TRBJ2-7, the V gene TRBV7-8; TRBD2 matches 8 bases. The CDR3 contains 15 residues. V shed 8 bases and J 7 bases; nucleotides not matched to a gene: 16. Germline assignment: CDR1 SGHVS and CDR2 FQNEAQ.

The V call is TRBV28, the J call TRBJ1-1; D might be TRBD1 (5 bases). Looked up from germline, CDR1 is MDHEN and CDR2 is SYDVKM. This CDR3 has 15 residues. Trimming cost V 6 bases and J 5 bases, with 19 bases left between them. This chain's CDR3 is CASRGGTARRTEAFF. The CDR3 DNA reads TGTGCCAGCAGGGGGGGGACTGCCAGGCGGACTGAAGCTTTCTTT.

The J gene is TRBJ1-1, the V gene TRBV28; D gene unclear. The CDR3 extends over 14 amino acids. V was clipped by 3 bases and J by 0 bases, with 8 bases between them. Germline assignment: CDR1 MDHEN and CDR2 SYDVKM. The CDR3 bases are TGTGCCAGCAGTTTGCCAACATTGAACACTGAAGCTTTCTTT. Its translation: CASSLPTLNTEAFF.

This clone was detected a few times. The chain recombines TRBV5-4 with TRBJ1-1; no clear D gene. V was shortened by 4 bases and J by 2 bases, with 12 bases between the two germline ends. Germline CDR1 and CDR2: SGHNT and YYREEE (reference sequence). CDR3 length equals 14 residues. The CDR3 region is CASSNRGSNTEAFF. The CDR3 DNA sequence: TGTGCCAGCAGCAACCGAGGGAGTAACACTGAAGCTTTCTTT. Full variable domain (remainder filled in from reference TRBV5-4 and TRBJ1-1): ETGVTQSPTHLIKTRGQQVTLRCSSQSGHNTVSWYQQALGQGPQFIFQYYREEENGRGNFPPRFSGLQFPNYSSELNVNALELDDSALYLCASSNRGSNTEAFFGQGTRLTVV.

This clone was detected only a few times. J is TRBJ2-1 and V is TRBV6-4; possible D gene TRBD2, 7 bases. This CDR3 is 14 amino acids long. V was trimmed by 5 bases and J by 5 bases, leaving 13 bases between them. Per germline, CDR1 MRHNA and CDR2 SNTAGT. CDR3 bases: TGTGCCAGCAGTAGGGGGGAGGGCCACAATGAGCAGTTCTTC. It encodes CASSRGEGHNEQFF.

This CDR3 reads CASSLGSGVPYEQYF. CDR3 DNA sequence: TGCGCCAGCAGCTTAGGTTCCGGGGTACCCTACGAGCAGTACTTC. V gene TRBV5-1 combines with J gene TRBJ2-7, with TRBD2 as a possible D gene (5 bases). From germline, CDR1 is SGHRS and CDR2 YFSETQ. The CDR3 extends over 15 amino acids. The ends were cut back, 2 bases at V and 2 bases at J, with 14 bases in the middle.

The chain carries TRBV21-1 and TRBJ1-2; the table assigns TRBD1, which was not confirmed against the DNA. TRBV21-1 is described as a pseudogene. CDR3 length: 16 residues. This CDR3 is CASSIQLDRGPYGYTF. DNA of the CDR3: TGTGCCAGCAGCATCCAGCTGGACAGGGGCCCTTATGGCTACACCTTC.

This clone came up a few times. The rearrangement uses TRBV19 and TRBJ1-6, with 8 bases aligning to TRBD1. The CDR3 runs to 16 residues. Trimming took 3 bases from V and 5 from J; bases not matched to a gene: 6. CDR1 LNHDA and CDR2 SQIVND come from the germline V gene (reference sequence). DNA of the CDR3: TGTGCCAGTAGTATCTGGACAGGGAGGAATAATTCACCCCTCCACTTT. It translates to CASSIWTGRNNSPLHF.

The chain employs TRBV19 and TRBJ1-4, with TRBD1 matching 7 bases. The trim removed 6 bases at V and 8 bases at J, leaving 9 bases unmatched. The germline CDR1 and CDR2 sequences are LNHDA and SQIVND (reference sequence). This CDR3 has 14 residues. The CDR3 DNA reads as TGTGCCAGTAGCTACAGGGGAGTTAGGGAAAAACTGTTTTTT. It translates to CASSYRGVREKLFF.

This chain connects TRBV14 to TRBJ2-2; no clear D gene. V gave up 0 bases and J gave up 3 bases, with 11 bases separating them. CDR3 length: 16 amino acids. From germline, CDR1 is SGHDN and CDR2 FVKESK. For the CDR3, the DNA is TGTGCCAGCAGCCAAGAAGGCAGGTTATACACCGGGGAGCTGTTTTTT. Its translation: CASSQEGRLYTGELFF.

This chain joins TRBV11-2 and TRBJ2-2; D perhaps matches TRBD2 (5 bases). The CDR3 runs 19 residues. Germline V CDR1 and CDR2: SGHAT, FQNNGV. V was shortened by 5 bases and J by 4 bases, with 26 bases between the two germline ends. DNA for the CDR3: TGTGCCAGCAGCCCAAAGAGGTCGTTGTCAGCGGAGTTCACCGGGGAGCTGTTTTTT. This translates into CASSPKRSLSAEFTGELFF.

The genes are TRBV6-5 and TRBJ1-3; TRBD1 is a possible D gene (5 bases). The V gene lost 7 bases and the J gene lost 3 bases, with 13 bases spanning the gap. CDR3 length: 14 amino acids. CDR1 and CDR2 from the germline V gene are MNHEY and SVGAGI. The DNA for the CDR3 is TGTGCCAGCATGCTGGGACTATTTGGAAACACCATATATTTT. Its translation: CASMLGLFGNTIYF.

The chain links TRBV6-5 to TRBJ1-2; 9 nucleotides line up with TRBD1. With V trimmed by 5 bases and J by 7 bases, 8 bases remained unmatched. The CDR3 totals 14 residues. Germline CDR1 is MNHEY and CDR2 is SVGAGI. CDR3: CASSPPQGALGYTF. The CDR3, as DNA: TGTGCCAGCAGTCCTCCACAGGGGGCGCTTGGCTACACCTTC.

Details on this clone: Germline and junction disagree at one end, which may indicate a read error. Other DNA sequences in the sample encode the same CDR3. This chain connects TRBV6-6 to TRBJ1-2, with 10 bases fitting TRBD1. The germline gives CDR1 MNHNY, CDR2 SVGAGI (reference sequence). The CDR3 loop spans 14 amino acids. This chain's CDR3 is CASSFRDRGNGYTF. DNA of the CDR3: TGTGCTAGCAGTTTCCGGGACAGGGGTAATGGCTACACCTTC.

The rearrangement uses TRBV6-1 and TRBJ2-7, with 9 bases fitting TRBD1. With 3 bases clipped from V and 0 bases from J, the junction kept 3 bases outside the gene matches. The V gene's germline CDR1 is MNHNS and CDR2 SASEGT. The CDR3 consists of 15 residues. The DNA of the CDR3 is TGTGCCAGCAGTGAGGGGACAGGGAGCTCCTACGAGCAGTACGTC. It is translated as CASSEGTGSSYEQYV.

The V gene is TRBV12-3 or TRBV12-4, the J gene TRBJ2-5; tentatively, D is TRBD1 (5 bases). Trimming left V 4 bases short and J 4 bases short, with 10 bases between. The CDR3 contains 13 residues. The CDR3 DNA reads TGTGCCAGCAGTTCGCAGGGATTAGAGACCCAGTACTTC. The encoded protein is CASSSQGLETQYF.